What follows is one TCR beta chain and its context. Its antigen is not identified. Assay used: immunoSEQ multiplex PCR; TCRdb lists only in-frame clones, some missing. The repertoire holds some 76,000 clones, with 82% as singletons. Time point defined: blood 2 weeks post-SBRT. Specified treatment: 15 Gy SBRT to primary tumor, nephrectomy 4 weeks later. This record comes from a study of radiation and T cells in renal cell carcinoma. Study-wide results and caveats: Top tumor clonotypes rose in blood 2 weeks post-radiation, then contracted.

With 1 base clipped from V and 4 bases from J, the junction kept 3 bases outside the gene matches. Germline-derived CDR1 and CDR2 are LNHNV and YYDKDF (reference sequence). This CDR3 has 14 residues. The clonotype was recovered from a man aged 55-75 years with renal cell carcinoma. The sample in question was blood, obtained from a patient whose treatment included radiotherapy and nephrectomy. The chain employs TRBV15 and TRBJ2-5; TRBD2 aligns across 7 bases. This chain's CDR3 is CATSRVGEGETQYF. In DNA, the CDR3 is TGTGCCACCAGCAGAGTGGGGGAGGGAGAGACCCAGTACTTC.